Shown below are 26 T cell receptor beta chains from a single sample sequenced in a study of T-cell memory formation after mild COVID-19. TCRdb fed the 5' RACE reads into MiXCR, producing one record per CDR3 protein. The table lists some 310,000 distinct CDR3 sequences, 20% to 25% of them singletons. Sequencing was performed on PBMCs or a T cell subset sorted from them (not recorded which). The origin of the receptors is a man between 18 and 35 years old who had mild COVID-19 (a few samples of this study predate the infection). Cell type and time point are not known.

This clonotype appeared a few times. J is TRBJ1-1 and V is TRBV19; TRBD1 is a possible D gene (5 bases). This CDR3 spans 12 amino acids. Germline CDR1 is LNHDA and CDR2 is SQIVND (reference sequence). V dropped 4 bases and J dropped 4 bases, with 7 bases sitting between them. CDR3 residues: CASSTTVTEAFF. CDR3 sequence (DNA): TGTGCCAGTAGTACGACAGTCACTGAAGCTTTCTTT.

The rearrangement uses TRBV6-2 or TRBV6-3 and TRBJ2-6; D uncertain. Trimming removed 7 bases at V and 4 bases at J, with 11 bases between. CDR3 size: 14 residues. Germline loops: CDR1 MNHEY, CDR2 SVGEGT. This chain's CDR3 is CASTSGLGANVLTF. Written as DNA, the CDR3 is TGTGCCAGCACCTCTGGGTTGGGGGCCAACGTCCTGACTTTC.

This chain uses TRBV4-2 with TRBJ1-1; maybe TRBD1 (5 bases). The CDR3 covers 14 residues. The V and J ends lost 0 bases and 7 bases respectively, with 12 bases between them. Germline V CDR1 and CDR2: LGHNA, YNFKEQ. The CDR3 nucleotides read TGTGCCAGCAGCCAAGATATAAGGGGTATTGAAGCTTTCTTT. It encodes CASSQDIRGIEAFF.

The chain couples TRBV7-9 to TRBJ2-1, with 7 bases aligning to TRBD2. CDR1 is SEHNR, CDR2 FQNEAQ, per germline (reference sequence). V was pared by 3 bases and J by 9 bases, with 8 bases of the junction left unmatched. The CDR3 contains 14 residues. The CDR3 sequence: CASSFPDPGGEQFF. In DNA, the CDR3 is TGTGCCAGCAGCTTTCCAGACCCGGGGGGTGAGCAGTTCTTC.

This clonotype was picked up a small number of times. The chain couples TRBV7-2 to TRBJ2-7; D is uncertain. The V gene's germline CDR1 is SGHTA and CDR2 FQGNSA. The CDR3 is 13 residues long. V dropped 3 bases and J dropped 0 bases, with 6 bases sitting between them. For the CDR3, the DNA is TGTGCCAGCAGCTTCACAGACTCCTACGAGCAGTACGTC. This gives the protein CASSFTDSYEQYV.

This clonotype was observed a few times. V gene TRBV27 combines with J gene TRBJ2-2, with a weak D call TRBD2 (6 bases). Germline CDR1 is MNHEY and CDR2 is SMNVEV (reference sequence). The CDR3 covers 15 residues. Trimming shortened V by 4 bases and J by 1 base, and 10 bases separated the two germline ends. This CDR3 reads CASSSGLVNTGELFF. CDR3 sequence (DNA): TGTGCCAGCAGTTCGGGACTCGTGAACACCGGGGAGCTGTTTTTT.

The genes are TRBV5-1 and TRBJ1-2; weak D call: TRBD1 (6 bases). Trimming took 0 bases from V and 7 from J, leaving 19 bases between them. Looked up from germline, CDR1 is SGHRS and CDR2 is YFSETQ. The CDR3 is 16 amino acids. Here the CDR3 DNA reads TGCGCCAGCAGCTTGGACAGGGAGCCCGGGCTATCTGGCTACACCTTC. Its translation: CASSLDREPGLSGYTF.

This clonotype was detected a few times. V usage is TRBV2 and J usage is TRBJ2-1; 9 bases align to TRBD1. Trimming at V came to 7 bases and at J to 4 bases, leaving 8 bases not matched to a gene. The CDR3 covers 15 residues. The germline CDR1 and CDR2 sequences are SNHLY and FYNNEI. The CDR3 coding sequence is TGTGCCAGCACTGGGTGGACAGGGGTTTACAATGAGCAGTTCTTC. It specifies CASTGWTGVYNEQFF.

The table lists this clonotype with many counts. V is TRBV4-3 and J is TRBJ2-1; D is possibly TRBD2 (6 bases). The V and J ends lost 0 bases and 7 bases respectively, with 22 bases between them. This CDR3 contains 18 residues. The germline V gene encodes CDR1 LGHNA and CDR2 YSLEER. This chain's CDR3 is CASSQEHSGGALWNEQFF. CDR3 DNA: TGCGCCAGCAGCCAAGAACATTCCGGGGGAGCCCTTTGGAATGAGCAGTTCTTC.

This clonotype turned up a few times. The chain links TRBV20-1 to TRBJ1-1, with 8 bases aligning to TRBD1. Germline CDR1 DFQATT, CDR2 SNEGSKA (reference sequence). The CDR3 contains 14 residues. J was trimmed by 6 bases and V by 1 base; bases with no gene match: 7. The CDR3 bases are TGCAGTGCTAGAGGACTCTCAGGGGGCTCTGAAGCTTTCTTT. Its translation: CSARGLSGGSEAFF.

The chain has TRBV19 and TRBJ1-5; 9 bases are a match to TRBD1. The germline CDR1 and CDR2 sequences are LNHDA and SQIVND (reference sequence). The V and J ends lost 5 bases and 6 bases, in that order; junction bases with no gene match: 8. The CDR3 runs to 15 residues. As DNA, the CDR3 is TGTGCCAGTAGTCCGCGACAGGGGGTTACTCAGCCCCAGCATTTT. Translation gives CASSPRQGVTQPQHF. Full variable domain (rest looked up from reference TRBV19 and TRBJ1-5): DGGITQSPKYLFRKEGQNVTLSCEQNLNHDAMYWYRQDPGQGLRLIYYSQIVNDFQKGDIAEGYSVSREKKESFPLTVTSAQKNPTAFYLCASSPRQGVTQPQHFGDGTRLSIL.

At least ten counts were recorded for this clonotype. CDR3 residues: CASSLAGGADEQFF. In DNA, the CDR3 is TGTGCCAGCAGCTTAGCCGGGGGGGCCGATGAGCAGTTCTTC. V and J are TRBV7-8 and TRBJ2-1; 8 bases are shared with TRBD2. The CDR3 sequence is 14 residues long. Trimming removed 0 bases from V and 8 bases from J; junction bases left unmatched: 3. The germline V gene encodes CDR1 SGHVS and CDR2 FQNEAQ.

The chain recombines TRBV19 with TRBJ2-3, with TRBD2 matching 11 bases. The germline gives CDR1 LNHDA, CDR2 SQIVND (reference sequence). Unmatched junction bases numbered 7, after V lost 3 bases and J lost 2 bases. The CDR3 is 17 amino acids. The CDR3 DNA follows: TGTGCCAGTAGTATCCATGAGACTAGCGGGGCCACAGATACGCAGTATTTT. It encodes CASSIHETSGATDTQYF.

The V and J genes are TRBV20-1 and TRBJ1-2; D may be TRBD1 (5 bases). Trimming took 2 bases from V and 3 from J, leaving 13 bases between them. Germline loops: CDR1 DFQATT, CDR2 SNEGSKA (reference sequence). The CDR3 extends over 14 amino acids. The CDR3 protein is CSARTAQGYYGYTF. The DNA for the CDR3 is TGCAGTGCTAGAACCGCCCAGGGTTACTATGGCTACACCTTC.

This clonotype was counted a few times. The CDR3 region has the DNA TGTGCCAGCAGTGCCCAGGGGGCTCAGAATCAGCCCCAGCATTTT. Protein sequence: CASSAQGAQNQPQHF. The rearrangement joins TRBV2 to TRBJ1-5; TRBD1 matches 8 bases. The CDR3 has 15 amino acids. CDR1 SNHLY and CDR2 FYNNEI come from the germline V gene. The junction had 6 bases not matched to a gene; V was cut back by 4 bases and J by 4 bases.

This clonotype turned up a few times. The gene calls are TRBV11-2 and TRBJ2-2, with D possibly TRBD2 on 6 matching bases. This CDR3 is built from 14 residues. The germline gives CDR1 SGHAT, CDR2 FQNNGV. V lost 5 bases and J lost 6, with 13 bases in between. The CDR3 here is CASSGDSAAGELFF. The CDR3 DNA is TGTGCCAGCAGCGGGGACTCGGCCGCCGGGGAGCTGTTTTTT.

The chain combines TRBV5-1 with TRBJ2-7; D not resolved. This CDR3 region has 15 residues. Germline values: CDR1 SGHRS, CDR2 YFSETQ. Deletions cut 7 bases from V and 3 bases from J, with 20 bases between. CDR3 DNA: TGCGCCAGCTACCACGCGCCCGCCAGTAACTACGAGCAGTACTTC. Translated: CASYHAPASNYEQYF.

This chain connects TRBV11-2 to TRBJ2-3; 8 nucleotides agree with TRBD2. In germline, CDR1 is SGHAT, CDR2 FQNNGV. CDR3 length: 14 amino acids. Trimming cost V 4 bases and J 4 bases; bases outside gene matches: 4. CDR3 sequence: CASSSSGGSDTQYF. The DNA for the CDR3 is TGTGCCAGCAGCTCCTCGGGGGGGTCAGATACGCAGTATTTT.

This clonotype was counted a few times. The chain employs TRBV6-2 or TRBV6-3 and TRBJ1-2; perhaps TRBD1 as D (5 bases). The CDR3 covers 13 residues. The V gene's germline CDR1 is MNHEY and CDR2 SVGEGT. Between the trimmed V and J ends, which lost 3 bases and 7 bases, there was a span of 12 bases. This CDR3 reads CASSYLGRGGYTF. Here the CDR3 DNA reads TGTGCCAGCAGTTATCTGGGGCGAGGTGGCTACACCTTC.

The sample holds a few counts of this clonotype. The genes are TRBV5-5 and TRBJ1-5, with D uncertain. Per the germline V gene, CDR1 is SGHKS and CDR2 is YYEKEE (reference sequence). Trimming cost V 3 bases and J 5 bases, with 6 bases left between them. The CDR3 totals 12 residues. CDR3: CASSSEDQPQHF. In DNA, the CDR3 is TGTGCCAGCAGCTCCGAAGATCAGCCCCAGCATTTT.

In this sample, this clonotype turned up a few times. The V call is TRBV3-1, the J call TRBJ1-2; 7 bases agree with TRBD1. Germline V lookup: CDR1 LGHDT, CDR2 YNNKEL (reference sequence). V gave up 4 bases and J gave up 7 bases; unmatched junction bases: 6. There are 13 residues in the CDR3. As DNA, the CDR3 is TGTGCCAGCAGCCCTACAGGGGATAGTGGCTACACCTTC. Protein sequence: CASSPTGDSGYTF.

This chain joins TRBV21-1 and TRBJ1-6; the table calls TRBD1, which could not be checked here. TRBV21-1 is marked as a pseudogene. The CDR3 has 16 residues. The CDR3 sequence is CASSNTYREGGSPLHF. The CDR3 nucleotides are TGTGCCAGCAGCAACACATACAGGGAAGGGGGTTCACCCCTCCACTTT.

In this sample, this clonotype turned up a few times. The V and J genes are TRBV24-1 and TRBJ1-1, with D possibly matching TRBD1 (5 bases). Germline V lookup: CDR1 KGHDR, CDR2 SFDVKD. This CDR3 spans 17 amino acids. The germline V and J ends were trimmed by 3 bases and 0 bases, with 16 bases remaining between them. DNA of the CDR3: TGTGCCACCAGTGATCGGCCCCCCGGGACGTTGAACACTGAAGCTTTCTTT. Its translation: CATSDRPPGTLNTEAFF.

Many counts were recorded for this clonotype. In nucleotides, the CDR3 is TGTGCCAGCAGTAACGAATTGGGGAGTGGAACCTATAATTCACCCCTCCACTTT. This codes for CASSNELGSGTYNSPLHF. The rearrangement links TRBV7-2 to TRBJ1-6, with D uncertain. The CDR3 runs to 18 residues. Germline CDR1 and CDR2: SGHTA and FQGNSA. Trimming removed 6 bases from V and 2 bases from J, with 20 bases in between. Combining the CDR3 with reference TRBV7-2 and TRBJ1-6 gives the whole variable domain GAGVSQSPSNKVTEKGKDVELRCDPISGHTALYWYRQSLGQGLEFLIYFQGNSAPDKSGLPSDRFSAERTGGSVSTLTIQRTQQEDSAVYLCASSNELGSGTYNSPLHFGNGTRLTVT.

The J gene is TRBJ2-1, the V gene TRBV2; D call uncertain. CDR3 length: 14 amino acids. CDR1 is SNHLY, CDR2 FYNNEI, per germline. The V end lost 7 bases, the J end lost 6 bases, and 16 bases lay between the germline ends. The CDR3 region has the DNA TGTGCCAGCACCTTGGACGGACCCGCCAATGAGCAGTTCTTC. This sequence encodes CASTLDGPANEQFF.

Many counts were recorded for this clonotype. V usage is TRBV7-2 and J usage is TRBJ1-1, with TRBD1 identical over 8 bases. Germline CDR1 is SGHTA and CDR2 is FQGNSA. CDR3 length: 19 residues. V lost 1 base, J lost 4 bases, and 17 bases stayed unmatched. The CDR3: CASSLVFRQGATAVTEAFF. DNA of the CDR3: TGTGCCAGCAGCTTAGTATTTCGTCAGGGGGCCACGGCAGTCACTGAAGCTTTCTTT.